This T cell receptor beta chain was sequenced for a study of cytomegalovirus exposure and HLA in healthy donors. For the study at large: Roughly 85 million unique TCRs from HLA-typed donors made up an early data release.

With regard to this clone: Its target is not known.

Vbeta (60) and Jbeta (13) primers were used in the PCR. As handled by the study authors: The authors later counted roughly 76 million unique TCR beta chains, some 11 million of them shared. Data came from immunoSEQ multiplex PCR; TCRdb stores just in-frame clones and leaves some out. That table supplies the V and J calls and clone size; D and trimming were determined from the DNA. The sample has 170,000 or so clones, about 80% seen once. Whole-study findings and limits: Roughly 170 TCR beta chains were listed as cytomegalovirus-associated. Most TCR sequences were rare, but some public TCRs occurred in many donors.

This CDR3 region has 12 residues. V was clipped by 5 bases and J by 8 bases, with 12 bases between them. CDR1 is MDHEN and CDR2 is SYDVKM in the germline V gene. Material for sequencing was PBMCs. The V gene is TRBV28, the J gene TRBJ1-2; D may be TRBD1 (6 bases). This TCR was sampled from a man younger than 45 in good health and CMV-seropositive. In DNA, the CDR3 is TGTGCCAGCAGTCGACGGACAGCGGGCTACACCTTC. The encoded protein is CASSRRTAGYTF.